The T cell receptor beta chain under discussion was sequenced for a study of shared clonotypes between healthy human individuals. This clone was seen only once. Produced via immunoSEQ multiplex PCR; TCRdb's table is partial and in-frame only. This table has around 2.5 million clones, roughly 93% appearing once. The CDR3 is made up of 14 amino acids. Germline assignment: CDR1 SGHAT and CDR2 FQNNGV. V shed 5 bases and J shed 8 bases, with 18 bases lying between them. The specimen sequenced was naive CD4+ T cells from PBMCs. Specified subset: CD45RA+ positively selected. This receptor was identified in a young man in good health. Some clones in this sample may be carry-over from other donors' samples. The V and J genes are TRBV11-2 and TRBJ1-2; a weak D match, TRBD1 (5 bases). CDR3 coding DNA: TGTGCCAGCAGCCCCGACAGCGGATCGGGAGGCTACACCTTC. It specifies CASSPDSGSGGYTF.